These 18 T cell receptor beta chains originate from one sample sequenced in a study of blood T cell repertoires in COVID-19. Clones were sequenced by immunoSEQ multiplex PCR, and TCRdb holds only the in-frame ones, with some missing. The top ten clones hold 0.7% to 0.9% of a sample with around 260,000 clones, under 85% of them seen once. The material sequenced was peripheral blood. These receptors were taken from a human donor with COVID-19, enrolled during active disease. The donor label of this sample is uncertain.

The genes are TRBV30 and TRBJ1-5, with TRBD1 identical over 10 bases. After removal of 4 bases from V and 7 bases from J, the junction contained 10 bases not matched to a gene. Germline CDR1 is GTSNPN and CDR2 is SVGIG (reference sequence). The CDR3 totals 15 residues. The chain's CDR3 is CAWTRQGQGRQPQHF. The CDR3 DNA sequence: TGTGCCTGGACCAGGCAGGGACAGGGGAGGCAGCCCCAGCATTTT. Filled out from reference TRBV30 and TRBJ1-5, the complete variable domain reads SQTIHQWPATLVQPVGSPLSLECTVEGTSNPNLYWYRQAAGRGLQLLFYSVGIGQISSEVPQNLSASRPQDRQFILSSKKLLLSDSGFYLCAWTRQGQGRQPQHFGDGTRLSIL.

This clone was seen more than once but under ten times. The rearrangement joins TRBV28 to TRBJ1-2, with 8 bases matching TRBD1. The germline V gene has CDR1 MDHEN and CDR2 SYDVKM. The CDR3 runs to 16 residues. J was trimmed by 0 bases and V by 2 bases; bases with no gene match: 5. CDR3 in amino acids: CASSLGQGPSNYGYTF. CDR3 nucleotide sequence: TGTGCCAGCAGTTTAGGACAGGGACCGTCTAACTATGGCTACACCTTC.

V is TRBV14 and J is TRBJ1-1, with 7 nucleotides matching TRBD1. J lost 11 bases, V lost 4 bases, and 13 bases had no gene match. CDR1 is SGHDN, CDR2 FVKESK, per germline. CDR3 length: 14 amino acids. The CDR3 DNA follows: TGTGCCAGCAGCCGAAACAGGGGTGACGGGTGGGCTTTCTTT. The encoded protein is CASSRNRGDGWAFF. The whole variable domain, remainder taken from reference TRBV14 and TRBJ1-1, is EAGVTQFPSHSVIEKGQTVTLRCDPISGHDNLYWYRRVMGKEIKFLLHFVKESKQDESGMPNNRFLAERTGGTYSTLKVQPAELEDSGVYFCASSRNRGDGWAFFGQGTRLTVV.

J is TRBJ1-2 and V is TRBV28, with 7 positions matching TRBD1. The CDR3 is made up of 14 amino acids. The germline V gene has CDR1 MDHEN and CDR2 SYDVKM. V lost 6 bases to trimming and J lost 3 bases; unmatched junction nucleotides: 7. The CDR3 nucleotides read TGTGCCAGCAGCGGGACAGCCGATTACTATGGCTACACCTTC. Translation gives CASSGTADYYGYTF.

The V call is TRBV5-8, the J call TRBJ2-3, with 8 bases fitting TRBD2. Germline V CDR1 and CDR2: SGHTS, YDEGEE. This CDR3 region has 14 residues. Trimming took 2 bases from V and 5 from J; bases not matched to a gene: 4. The CDR3: CASSFLAGGDTQYF. CDR3 nucleotide sequence: TGTGCCAGCAGCTTCCTAGCGGGTGGAGATACGCAGTATTTT. Complete variable domain (other parts from reference TRBV5-8 and TRBJ2-3): EAGVTQSPTHLIKTRGQQATLRCSPISGHTSVYWYQQALGLGLQFLLWYDEGEERNRGNFPPRFSGRQFPNYSSELNVNALELEDSALYLCASSFLAGGDTQYFGPGTRLTVL.

This clone was recorded only once. This rearrangement joins TRBV30 to TRBJ1-3; D unclear. The germline CDR1 and CDR2 sequences are GTSNPN and SVGIG (reference sequence). V dropped 2 bases and J dropped 4 bases, with 6 bases sitting between them. CDR3 length: 12 residues. The CDR3 loop reads CAWSPPGNTIYF. The CDR3 DNA is TGTGCCTGGAGTCCTCCGGGAAACACCATATATTTT.

V gene TRBV19 combines with J gene TRBJ2-7; 7 bases agree with TRBD1. The CDR3 totals 13 residues. Germline CDR1 LNHDA, CDR2 SQIVND (reference sequence). With 3 bases clipped from V and 1 base from J, the junction kept 0 bases outside the gene matches. CDR3: CASSMTGSYEQYF. The CDR3 DNA follows: TGTGCCAGTAGTATGACAGGGTCCTACGAGCAGTACTTC.

A single count supports this clone. The chain recombines TRBV6-6 with TRBJ2-1; possible D gene TRBD2, 6 bases. With 5 bases removed from V and 5 bases from J, the gap between germline ends came to 19 bases. Germline lookup yields CDR1 MNHNY and CDR2 SVGAGI (reference sequence). CDR3 size: 16 residues. DNA for the CDR3: TGTGCCAGCAGTCCCAGCCTCCGGGACTCAGACAATGAGCAGTTCTTC. Translated: CASSPSLRDSDNEQFF.

This clone was recorded once. The V and J genes are TRBV6-6 and TRBJ2-3; D ambiguous. Trimming took 2 bases from V and 2 from J, leaving 5 bases between them. The CDR3 runs to 13 residues. CDR1 and CDR2 (germline): MNHNY, SVGAGI (reference sequence). The CDR3 DNA follows: TGTGCCAGCAGTTACGGAGACACAGATACGCAGTATTTT. Encoded protein: CASSYGDTDTQYF.

V is TRBV2 and J is TRBJ2-7, with 9 positions matching TRBD1. This CDR3 spans 15 amino acids. The germline V gene has CDR1 SNHLY and CDR2 FYNNEI. Trimming removed 0 bases from V and 4 bases from J; junction bases left unmatched: 4. CDR3 coding DNA: TGTGCCAGCAGTGAAGCGGGGACAGGGACTTACGAGCAGTACTTC. Translated, it gives CASSEAGTGTYEQYF.

CDR3 sequence (DNA): TGTGCCAGCAGTCAGAAATCCAACACTGAAGCTTTCTTT. Its protein is CASSQKSNTEAFF. The chain carries TRBV6-5 and TRBJ1-1; D gene ambiguous. The germline V gene has CDR1 MNHEY and CDR2 SVGAGI. The CDR3 length is 13 residues. The V end lost 5 bases, the J end lost 2 bases, and 9 bases lay between the germline ends.

The chain employs TRBV2 and TRBJ1-2, with a tentative D call TRBD1 (6 bases). V lost 3 bases, J lost 2 bases, and 7 bases lay in between. Germline V lookup: CDR1 SNHLY, CDR2 FYNNEI. The CDR3 extends over 13 amino acids. CDR3 amino acids: CASSEDRNYGYTF. DNA for the CDR3: TGTGCCAGCAGTGAGGACAGAAACTATGGCTACACCTTC.

CDR3: CASSVGQGHGEQYF. As DNA, the CDR3 is TGTGCCAGCAGCGTGGGACAGGGGCACGGCGAGCAGTACTTC. The chain employs TRBV9 and TRBJ2-7; 10 bases match TRBD1. Germline CDR1 and CDR2: SGDLS and YYNGEE. With V trimmed by 2 bases and J by 6 bases, 5 bases remained unmatched. There are 14 residues in the CDR3.

V is TRBV7-9 and J is TRBJ2-5, with TRBD1 identical over 11 bases. This CDR3 has 14 amino acids. The germline CDR1 and CDR2 sequences are SEHNR and FQNEAQ (reference sequence). The ends lost 11 bases at V and 3 bases at J; junction bases unmatched: 8. The CDR3 loop is CASQRDRGEETQYF. DNA for the CDR3: TGTGCCTCACAGAGGGACAGGGGGGAAGAGACCCAGTACTTC.

The V gene is TRBV11-3, the J gene TRBJ1-2, with TRBD1 as a possible D gene (6 bases). The CDR3 consists of 14 residues. Trimming stripped 8 bases from V and 4 bases from J, with 17 bases between. CDR1 and CDR2 (germline): SGHNT, YENEEA. The CDR3 DNA is TGTGCCAGCGGCCAAGCTGGGGGCCTCTATGGCTACACCTTC. Translated, it gives CASGQAGGLYGYTF.

The chain couples TRBV30 to TRBJ1-2; 9 bases match TRBD1. The J segment lost 9 bases and the V segment lost 0 bases, leaving 11 bases of the junction unmatched. In germline, CDR1 is GTSNPN, CDR2 SVGIG (reference sequence). The CDR3 contains 15 residues. CDR3 sequence: CAWSVEGTGTVSYTF. Written as DNA, the CDR3 is TGTGCCTGGAGTGTAGAGGGGACAGGGACGGTGAGCTACACCTTC.

The chain links TRBV13 to TRBJ1-2, with 10 bases aligning to TRBD1. Germline V gene sequence: CDR1 PRHDT, CDR2 FYEKMQ (reference sequence). V shed 4 bases and J 4 bases; nucleotides not matched to a gene: 6. The CDR3 spans 15 residues. The CDR3 spells CASSWRGTGAYGYTF. The CDR3 DNA reads TGTGCCAGCAGCTGGAGAGGGACAGGGGCCTATGGCTACACCTTC.

This chain joins TRBV10-3 and TRBJ1-2, with 8 bases that match TRBD1. The V gene's germline CDR1 is ENHRY and CDR2 SYGVKD. V gave up 4 bases and J gave up 6 bases; unmatched junction bases: 7. This CDR3 comprises 14 residues. The CDR3 coding sequence is TGTGCCATCAGTGGCCCGACAGGGGCGAATGGCTACACCTTC. Translated, it gives CAISGPTGANGYTF.